This T cell receptor (beta chain) was sequenced for a study of T-cell memory formation after mild COVID-19 (dated by TCRdb to the early 2020s). A note on the overall study: TCR sequence clusters from the two donors were largely donor specific. The cohort was made up of two young adult volunteers, one female and one male, who were previously healthy. Longitudinal TCRalpha and TCRbeta repertoire sequencing tracked T-cell clones expanding and contracting after mild COVID-19 in two donors. Results and caveats for the whole study, not just this receptor: Contracting CD4+ clones appeared mostly in the CM and EM memory subsets, whereas CD8+ clones were enriched in EMRA. Clones that contracted from day 15 to 85 showed balanced CD4/CD8 phenotypes, whereas a second wave of clones that expanded from day 15 to 37 leaned towards CD4+. The detection of some responding clones in pre-infection memory suggests that pre-existing cross-reactive memory T cells joined the SARS-CoV-2 response. SARS-CoV-2 specificity of the second-wave clones peaking on day 37 was not confirmed. The study included only a couple of mild cases, and larger cohorts that include severe cases with pre-infection samples were judged to be necessary.

Comments on this clonotype: The clone's antigen remains unknown. Within one base of it there is no much larger clone, and no base qualities were kept.

Relative to germline, V is 4 bases shorter and J is 2 bases shorter, with 21 bases between their ends. The germline V gene (reference sequence) yields SEHNR for CDR1 and FQNEAQ for CDR2. Spanning cysteine to phenylalanine, the CDR3 consists of 17 amino acids. Only the CDR3 DNA is retained, 51 bases long and in frame from the first base. PBMCs were isolated by Ficoll-Paque density gradient centrifugation. Sequencing was carried out with an Illumina NovaSeq 6000. TCRalpha and TCRbeta cDNA libraries were constructed by 5'RACE with constant-segment primers, with sample barcodes and unique molecular identifiers being introduced. RNA was extracted from every sample with Trizol reagent. Amplification of the libraries took two PCR steps, and the second step added a second sample barcode plus Illumina TruSeq adapters. Sequencing of the libraries was done on an Illumina NovaSeq, producing 2 x 150 bp paired-end reads. The original methods were these. Reads were demultiplexed and collapsed into UMI-guided consensus sequences with migec v1.2.7. Using mixcr v2.1.11, the UMI consensuses were aligned to TRA and TRB V and J templates and assembled into clonotypes. Expanded or contracted clonotypes were those called significant by both edgeR and NoisET, with noise models trained on biological replicates. edgeR calls used a false discovery rate-adjusted p below 0.01 and a log2 fold-change threshold of 1. PCA with hierarchical clustering of max-normalized trajectories of the 1000 most abundant clonotypes was used as exploratory dynamics analysis. Separately sequenced CD4+ and CD8+ repertoires were used to assign the CD4 or CD8 phenotype of responding clones. TCRdb cleaned the public reads at Q25 with fastp, built clones with MiXCR and kept in-frame beta chains. For every CDR3 protein sequence, its rows merge into one entry that carries the most common genes and DNA. It is TCRdb's table, rather than the study itself, that gives the V and J calls and clone size. The sample profile shows 360,000 or so distinct CDR3 sequences; around 28% of them were found once. The ten largest clones add up to approximately 15% of the sample.

The chain links TRBV7-9 with TRBJ2-7; the D gene is possibly TRBD1 or TRBD2, each agreeing over 6 bases. Input material: PBMCs or a T cell subset sorted from them (not recorded which). This sequence originates from an adult woman who had mild COVID-19 (a few samples of this study predate the infection). The sample titles of this study are shuffled in the database, so cell type and time point are left out; the donor was told from shared clones. The DNA reads TGTGCCAGCAGCTGGAGGGGGGTGGCAGGGATCGCCTACGAGCAGTACTTC. Its protein reads: CASSWRGVAGIAYEQYF. Where the CDR3 stops, the reference TRBV7-9 and TRBJ2-7 genes take over; the full variable domain is DTGVSQNPRHKITKRGQNVTFRCDPISEHNRLYWYRQTLGQGPEFLTYFQNEAQLEKSRLLSDRFSAERPKGSFSTLEIQRTEQGDSAMYLCASSWRGVAGIAYEQYFGPGTRLTVT.